Sequencing of this T cell receptor (beta chain) was carried out in a study of blood T cell repertoires in COVID-19. The length of the CDR3 is 14 residues. The V and J ends lost 2 bases and 7 bases respectively, with 14 bases between them. Germline CDR1 and CDR2: SGHVS and FQNEAQ. Per the original data handling: Researchers report that nucleated cell counts were estimated from reference gene primer amplification. This table comes from immunoSEQ multiplex PCR, and its TCRdb copy is limited to in-frame clones, with some not included. The V and J calls and clone size come from that table; D and trimming were worked out from the DNA. The sample includes around 250,000 clones, over 75% of them seen just once.

The chain combines TRBV7-8 with TRBJ1-2; TRBD1 is a possible D gene (6 bases). The sequence was collected from a man between 18 and 29 years old who had recovered from COVID-19. The specimen sequenced was PBMCs or T cells enriched from blood (not recorded which). This CDR3 reads CASSLNIQGTGYTF. The CDR3 DNA reads as TGTGCCAGCAGCTTAAATATACAGGGTACTGGCTACACCTTC.